This T cell receptor (beta chain) was recovered during a study of post-analysis software for immune sequencing data. Study context: Progressive-relapsing, secondary progressive and relapsing-remitting multiple sclerosis were among the disease courses included. Whole-study findings and limits: The F measure placed samples prepared in the same batch into strongly shared clusters. Comparison of patients with controls showed roughly five TRBV segments more frequent in patients, TRBV5-6, TRBV5-1 and TRBV20-1 among them. The normalized Chao1 diversity of multiple sclerosis patients was significantly lower than that of controls.

Germline V gene data show CDR1 as SQVTM and CDR2 as ANQGSEA. The CDR3 is 13 amino acids. Losses at the gene ends were 6 bases for V and 5 bases for J; bases not matched to a gene: 6. cDNA libraries for TCR beta contained unique molecular identifiers. With roughly 0.9 to 10 million T cells as the source, about half a million cDNA molecules resulted. TCRdb re-derived calls from the PCR reads in MiXCR, one entry per CDR3 protein. The sample records about 770,000 distinct CDR3 sequences, just over 45% being singletons. About this clonotype: Its target is not known.

The source is a girl aged 5 to 17 with multiple sclerosis. Specimen: blood. The chain links TRBV29-1 to TRBJ2-3, with 9 bases matching TRBD1. The CDR3 nucleotides read TGCAGCGTCCAGGACAGGGGCTTAGATACGCAGTATTTT. Its protein product is CSVQDRGLDTQYF.